Only one count was recorded for the clone carrying this T cell receptor beta chain. Its target is not known. The record originates from a study of cytomegalovirus exposure and HLA in healthy donors. Background on the study: In a previous analysis, nearly 120 million unique TCR beta sequences were found from roughly 180 million T cells. Study-wide results and limits: A previous analysis found most TCR beta V segments productive roughly 87% or roughly 30% of the time. HLA allele associations emerged for around 15,000 TCR beta sequences in a later analysis, at 0.05 false discovery rate.

Vbeta (60) and Jbeta (13) primers were used in the PCR. Measured with immunoSEQ multiplex PCR; TCRdb has only the in-frame clones, and not every one. The data contain approximately 150,000 clones, about 70% of them seen just once; the ten biggest clones take up 1.5% to 2%. Samples came from healthy bone marrow donors. Trimming at V came to 5 bases and at J to 1 base, leaving 9 bases not matched to a gene. The CDR3 has 17 residues. Germline lookup yields CDR1 SGHAT and CDR2 FQNNGV. This clonotype was obtained from a woman aged 40-49 years in good health and CMV-seronegative. The specimen sequenced was PBMCs. The rearrangement joins TRBV11-2 to TRBJ2-7; 12 bases align to TRBD2. CDR3 DNA sequence: TGTGCCAGCAGCACGCGACTAGCGGGAGAGTTATCCTACGAGCAGTACTTC. Its translation is CASSTRLAGELSYEQYF.